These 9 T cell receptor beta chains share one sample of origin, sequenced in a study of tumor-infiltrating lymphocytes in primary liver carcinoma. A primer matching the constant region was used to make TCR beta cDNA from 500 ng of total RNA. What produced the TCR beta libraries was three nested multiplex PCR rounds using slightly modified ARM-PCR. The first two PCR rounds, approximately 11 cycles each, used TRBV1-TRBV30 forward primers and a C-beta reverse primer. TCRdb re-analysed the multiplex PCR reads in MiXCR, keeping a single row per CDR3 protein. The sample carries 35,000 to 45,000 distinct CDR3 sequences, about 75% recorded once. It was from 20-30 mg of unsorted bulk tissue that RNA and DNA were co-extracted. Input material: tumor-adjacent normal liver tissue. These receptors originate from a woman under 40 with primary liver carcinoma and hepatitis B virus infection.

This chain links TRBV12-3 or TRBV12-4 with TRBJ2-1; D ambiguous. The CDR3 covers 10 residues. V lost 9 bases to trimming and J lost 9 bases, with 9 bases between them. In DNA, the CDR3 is TGTGCCAGTAGATCGTGTGAGCAGTTCTTC. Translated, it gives CASRSCEQFF.

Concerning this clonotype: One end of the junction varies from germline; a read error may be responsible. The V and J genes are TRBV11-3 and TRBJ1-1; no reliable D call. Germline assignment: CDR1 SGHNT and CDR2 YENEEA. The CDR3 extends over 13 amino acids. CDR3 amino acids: CASSPGQNTGAFF. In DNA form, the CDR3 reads TGTGCCAGCAGCCCTGGGCAAAATACTGGAGCTTTCTTT.

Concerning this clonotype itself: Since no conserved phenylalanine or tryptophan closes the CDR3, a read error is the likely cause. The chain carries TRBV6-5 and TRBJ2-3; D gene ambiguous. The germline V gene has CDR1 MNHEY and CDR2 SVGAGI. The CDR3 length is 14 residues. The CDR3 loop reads CASTTERTSDRQYY. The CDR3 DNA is TGTGCCAGTACCACGGAAAGGACCTCAGATAGGCAGTATTAT.

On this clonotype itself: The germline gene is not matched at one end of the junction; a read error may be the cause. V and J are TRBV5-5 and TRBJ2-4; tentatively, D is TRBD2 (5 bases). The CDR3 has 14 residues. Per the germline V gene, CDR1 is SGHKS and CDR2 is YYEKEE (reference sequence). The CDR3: CVSSLGRRLNIQYF. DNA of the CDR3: TGTGTCAGCAGCTTGGGCAGGAGGCTAAACATTCAGTACTTC.

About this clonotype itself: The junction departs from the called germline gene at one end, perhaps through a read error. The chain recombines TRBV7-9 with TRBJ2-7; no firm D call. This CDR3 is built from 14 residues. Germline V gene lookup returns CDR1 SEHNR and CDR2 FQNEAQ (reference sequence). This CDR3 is CASSSRGLSYDQYF. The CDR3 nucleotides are TGTGCCAGCAGCTCGAGAGGCCTCTCATACGACCAGTACTTC. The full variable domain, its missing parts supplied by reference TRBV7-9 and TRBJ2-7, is DTGVSQNPRHKITKRGQNVTFRCDPISEHNRLYWYRQTLGQGPEFLTYFQNEAQLEKSRLLSDRFSAERPKGSFSTLEIQRTEQGDSAMYLCASSSRGLSYDQYFGPGTRLTVT.

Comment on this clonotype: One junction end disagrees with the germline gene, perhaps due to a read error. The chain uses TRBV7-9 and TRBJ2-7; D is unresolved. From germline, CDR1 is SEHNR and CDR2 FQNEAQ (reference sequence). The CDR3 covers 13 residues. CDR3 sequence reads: CASSLGVVYEQYF. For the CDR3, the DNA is TGTGCCAGCAGCTTAGGGGTCGTCTACGAGCAGTACTTT.

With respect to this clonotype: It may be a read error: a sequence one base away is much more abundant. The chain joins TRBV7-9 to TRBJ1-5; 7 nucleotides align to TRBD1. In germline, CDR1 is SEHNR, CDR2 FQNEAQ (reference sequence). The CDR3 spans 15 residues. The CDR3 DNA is TGTTCCAGCAGCCGAGACAGGGAGGGCAATCAGCCCCAGCATTTT. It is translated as CSSSRDREGNQPQHF.

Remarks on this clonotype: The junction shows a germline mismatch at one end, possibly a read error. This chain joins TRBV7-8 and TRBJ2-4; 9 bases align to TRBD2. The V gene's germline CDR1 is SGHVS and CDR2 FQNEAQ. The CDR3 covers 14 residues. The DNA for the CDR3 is TGTGCCAGCAGCCCTAGCGGGATGGGAGACATTCGGTACTTC. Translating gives CASSPSGMGDIRYF.

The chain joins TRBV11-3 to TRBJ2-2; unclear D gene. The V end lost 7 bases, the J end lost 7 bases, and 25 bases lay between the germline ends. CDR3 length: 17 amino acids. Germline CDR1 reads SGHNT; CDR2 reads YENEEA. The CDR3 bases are TGTGCCAGCACCCAGACACGCAGGAGAACTCAACTCGGGGAGCTGTTTTTT. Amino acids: CASTQTRRRTQLGELFF.